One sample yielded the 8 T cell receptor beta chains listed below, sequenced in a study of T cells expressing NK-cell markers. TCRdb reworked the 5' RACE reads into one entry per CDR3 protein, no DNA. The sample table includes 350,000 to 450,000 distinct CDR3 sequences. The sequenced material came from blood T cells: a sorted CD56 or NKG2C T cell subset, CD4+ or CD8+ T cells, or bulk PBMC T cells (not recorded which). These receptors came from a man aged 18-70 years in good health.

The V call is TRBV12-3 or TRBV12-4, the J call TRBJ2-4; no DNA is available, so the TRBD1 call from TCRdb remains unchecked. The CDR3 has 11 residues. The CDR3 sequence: CASSRGSIQYF.

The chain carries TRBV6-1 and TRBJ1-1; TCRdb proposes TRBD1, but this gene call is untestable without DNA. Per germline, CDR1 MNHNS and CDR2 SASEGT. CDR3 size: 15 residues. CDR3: CASKSDRGPNTEAFF.

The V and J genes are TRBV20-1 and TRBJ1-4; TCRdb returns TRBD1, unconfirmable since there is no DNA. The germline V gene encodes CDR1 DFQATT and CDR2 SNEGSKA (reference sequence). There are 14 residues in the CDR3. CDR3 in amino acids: CSAPSGATNEKLFF.

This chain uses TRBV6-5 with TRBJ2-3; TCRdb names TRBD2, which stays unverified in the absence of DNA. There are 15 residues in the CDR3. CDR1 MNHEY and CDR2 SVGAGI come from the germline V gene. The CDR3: CASSYSALTSRAQYF.

CDR3 sequence: CASSPWRGLAGGSNTGELFF. The chain uses TRBV11-2 and TRBJ2-2; TCRdb's D call, TRBD2, is unchecked because there is no DNA. CDR3 length: 20 amino acids. Germline V CDR1 and CDR2: SGHAT, FQNNGV.

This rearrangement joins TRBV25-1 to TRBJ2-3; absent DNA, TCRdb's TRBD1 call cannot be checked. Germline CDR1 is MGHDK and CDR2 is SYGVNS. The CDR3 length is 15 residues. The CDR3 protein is CASSEIAGADDTQYF. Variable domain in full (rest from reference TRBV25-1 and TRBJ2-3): EADIYQTPRYLVIGTGKKITLECSQTMGHDKMYWYQQDPGMELHLIHYSYGVNSTEKGDLSSESTVSRIRTEHFPLTLESARPSHTSQYLCASSEIAGADDTQYFGPGTRLTVL.

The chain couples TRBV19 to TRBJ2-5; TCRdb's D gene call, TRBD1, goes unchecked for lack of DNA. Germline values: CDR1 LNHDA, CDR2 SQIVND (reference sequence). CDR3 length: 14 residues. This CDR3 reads CASKGPGGLETQYF.

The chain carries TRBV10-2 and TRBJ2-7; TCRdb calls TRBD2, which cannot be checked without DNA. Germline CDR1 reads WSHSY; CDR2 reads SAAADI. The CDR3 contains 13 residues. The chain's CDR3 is CASISGETYEQYF.